The present entry profiles one TCR beta chain with its context. Its binding antigen is unknown. Qualities for individual bases were not recorded, and no much larger clone is one base off. Each collaborating institution followed its own protocols to collect whole blood in K2EDTA tubes. For TCRbeta analysis, collaborators shipped samples as frozen whole blood, isolated PBMCs, or DNA extracted from either of those sample types. This sample was taken from a study of blood T cell repertoires in COVID-19 (dated by TCRdb to 2019 to 2021). Concerning the study at large: Samples from collaborators originated in the United States, Italy and Spain and spanned both the acute and convalescent phases of COVID-19. The material from the prospective study consisted of cDNA or gDNA derived from T cells, B-cell-depleted T cells, or PBMCs. Deeply sampled blood TCRbeta repertoires from subjects exposed to, actively infected with, or recovered from COVID-19 were included in the dataset. The repertoires were made available in a free public database intended to serve as a resource for research on the immune response to SARS-CoV-2. The samples were drawn from the first 160 participants of the ongoing ImmuneRACE study and from some 1,300 subjects provided by 6 global collaborators. Nearly every sample came with metadata listing a de-identified subject ID, COVID-19 status, age in years and sex. HLA class I and class II types, where available, came from metadata supplied by the sample provider rather than from assay-based typing.

TCRbeta CDR3 regions were amplified from genomic DNA by means of the immunoSEQ Assay, a bias-controlled multiplex PCR. The authors processed their data as follows. The number of nucleated cells in each sample was estimated by amplification of reference gene primers within the assay. To quantify the absolute abundance of each unique TCRbeta CDR3 rearrangement, sequence reads were collapsed and filtered. Productive Simpson clonality was computed per sample as the square root of Simpson's diversity index over productive rearrangements. TCRdb took over this immuneACCESS table, retaining in-frame rearrangements with V and J assigned. Such tables are incomplete; in checked studies, under half of the missing clones stem from an unresolved V gene, and the remainder is unexplained. D and trimming come from the DNA, and the V and J calls and clone size come from that table. Within this sample are 200,000 to 250,000 clones, with around 87% of them counted one time only. The ten biggest clones cover over 2.5% of the sample.

From cysteine to phenylalanine, the CDR3 is 17 amino acids long. The retained sequence is limited to the CDR3, 51 bases, with the frame set at the first base. CDR1 and CDR2 (SGHRS, YFSETQ) derive from the germline V gene. V has 3 bases trimmed and J has 3 bases trimmed; junction bases matching no gene number 11. Results and caveats for the whole study, not just this receptor: The quantity of clinical and demographic metadata differed by source and by participant and was supplied without curation.

Sequenced: peripheral blood. The receptor comes from a man in his fifties or sixties with acute or convalescent COVID-19. Recombination connected TRBV5-1 to TRBJ2-3, with TRBD1 identical over 9 junction bases. The nucleotides read TGCGCCAGCAGCTCCAAACGGGACAGGGAGGGGACAGATACGCAGTATTTT. Protein translation: CASSSKRDREGTDTQYF.